Here is one TCR beta chain with its context. Its antigen is currently unknown. The data were taken from a study of cytotoxic CD8 clonotypes in ibrutinib-treated CLL. About the research overall: Researchers reported about 10 relapsed/refractory and over 14 treatment-naive patients, 17 to 18 of them IGHV unmutated. Response specimens were obtained following a median treatment duration of about 12 months, with a range of 6 to 36.

General study points: An increase in clonality occurred at ibrutinib response, followed by a return toward baseline at progression.

The data were produced by immunoSEQ multiplex PCR, yet TCRdb's version contains in-frame clones alone and is incomplete. The sample lists about 200,000 clones, 65% to 80% occurring once. The receptor was isolated from a human donor with chronic lymphocytic leukemia. Sequenced here: PBMCs, sampled after 12 months of ibrutinib treatment.

The CDR3 DNA is TGTGCCAGCAGCCGGGACCCAAGCTCTGGAAACACCATATATTTT. It is translated as CASSRDPSSGNTIYF. The chain is built from TRBV6-5 and TRBJ1-3, with D perhaps TRBD1 (5 bases). Germline assignment: CDR1 MNHEY and CDR2 SVGAGI. The CDR3 covers 15 residues. V was clipped by 6 bases and J by 0 bases, with 12 bases between them.